What follows is one TCR beta chain and its context. The sample comes from a study of PD-1 blockade in classical Hodgkin lymphoma. The CDR3 consists of 15 residues. Trimming cost V 4 bases and J 9 bases, with 19 bases left between them. From germline, CDR1 is SNHLY and CDR2 FYNNEI. The time point: cycle 4 day 1 (C4D1), after more than five weeks of nivolumab. Patients all relapsed after autologous stem cell transplantation, and there was variation in brentuximab vedotin exposure. PBMCs, once thawed, yielded CD8+ T cells isolated by magnetic negative selection. Produced via immunoSEQ multiplex PCR; TCRdb's table is partial and in-frame only. The sample holds about 21,000 clones, about 80% seen once.

The chain joins TRBV2 to TRBJ2-1, with TRBD2 as a possible D gene (6 bases). The specimen was CD8+ T cells from blood, collected before the fourth cycle of nivolumab. This receptor was taken from a human donor with classical Hodgkin lymphoma. CDR3 DNA sequence: TGTGCCAGCAGTGCTAGCGTGGCACGGGACGGTGAGCAGTTCTTC. It translates to CASSASVARDGEQFF.